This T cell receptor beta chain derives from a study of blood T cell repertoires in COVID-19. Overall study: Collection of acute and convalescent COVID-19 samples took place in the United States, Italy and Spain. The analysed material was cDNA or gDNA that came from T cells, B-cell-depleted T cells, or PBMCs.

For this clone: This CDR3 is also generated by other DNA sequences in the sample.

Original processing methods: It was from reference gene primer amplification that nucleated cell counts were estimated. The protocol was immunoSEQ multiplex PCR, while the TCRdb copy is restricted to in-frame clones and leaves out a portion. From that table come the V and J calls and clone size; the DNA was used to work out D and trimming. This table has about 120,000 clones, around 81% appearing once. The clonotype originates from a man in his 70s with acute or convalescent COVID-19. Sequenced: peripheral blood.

The CDR3 here is CASSLTSSYEQYF. DNA for the CDR3: TGCGCCAGCAGCTTGACTAGCAGCTACGAGCAGTACTTC. The rearrangement joins TRBV5-1 to TRBJ2-7, with D possibly TRBD2 on 6 matching bases. Trimming removed 1 base from V and 3 bases from J, with 8 bases in between. The V gene's germline CDR1 is SGHRS and CDR2 YFSETQ. This CDR3 is 13 amino acids long.